A selection of T cell receptor beta chains follows, all from one sample in a study of blood T cell repertoires in COVID-19. The repertoire was sequenced with immunoSEQ multiplex PCR; TCRdb's copy has only in-frame clones and lacks some. This table has some 52,000 clones, 84% appearing once. Source material: peripheral blood. Receptor source: a man in his fifties or sixties with acute or convalescent COVID-19. Both conserved end residues are part of each CDR3. A D gene is named only where the DNA matches it firmly. Clone size appears in some rows only: once, few, many, or a class for an expanded clone.

NA	TRBJ1-5	NA	TRBV6-2/TRBV6-3	CASSYSGAWEPQHF	TGTGCCAGCAGTTACAGTGGGGCCTGGGAGCCCCAGCATTTT
NA	TRBJ2-5	TRBD2	TRBV4-1	CASSRTSGQETQYF	TGCGCCAGCAGCCGGACTAGCGGACAAGAGACCCAGTACTTC
NA	TRBJ2-3	NA	TRBV19	CASSPPLVEVADTQYF	TGTGCCAGTAGTCCCCCTCTAGTGGAAGTGGCAGATACGCAGTATTTT
once	TRBJ1-2	TRBD1	TRBV18	CASSSTNPGGYGYTF	TGTGCCAGCTCATCGACGAACCCAGGGGGGTATGGCTACACCTTC
NA	TRBJ2-2	NA	TRBV5-1	CASSLAGGPVGTGELFF	TGCGCCAGCAGCTTGGCCGGAGGGCCAGTAGGCACCGGGGAGCTGTTTTTT
NA	TRBJ2-5	NA	TRBV11-1	CASSLAGLTQETQYF	TGTGCCAGCAGCTTAGCCGGACTAACCCAAGAGACCCAGTACTTC
NA	TRBJ1-5	NA	TRBV19	CASSTRQFSNQPQHF	TGTGCCAGTAGTACCCGACAGTTTAGCAATCAGCCCCAGCATTTT
few	TRBJ1-3	NA	TRBV19	CASITGRGNTIYF	TGTGCCAGTATTACAGGACGTGGAAACACCATATATTTT
NA	TRBJ2-4	TRBD1	TRBV29-1	CSVEKGTGLNIQYF	TGCAGCGTTGAAAAGGGGACAGGGCTAAACATTCAGTACTTC
NA	TRBJ2-5	NA	TRBV10-3	CAISEVGGAETQYF	TGTGCCATCAGTGAGGTCGGGGGAGCAGAGACCCAGTACTTC
NA	TRBJ2-7	TRBD2	TRBV28	CASSSRRGTSGRYEQYF	TGTGCCAGCAGTTCCAGAAGGGGGACTAGCGGGAGATACGAGCAGTACTTC
NA	TRBJ2-3	TRBD2	TRBV15	CATSRDRASGSRAQYF	TGTGCCACCAGCAGAGATCGGGCTAGCGGGAGTCGAGCGCAGTATTTT
NA	TRBJ1-2	NA	TRBV5-1	CASSLGQEKSYGYTF	TGCGCCAGCAGCTTGGGACAAGAAAAGAGCTATGGCTACACCTTC